The sequence of this TCR beta chain was determined in a study of PD-L1 blockade in urothelial cancer. About the research overall: About 90% of the 29 patients were men whose urothelial cancer was bladder-origin.

The time point was: peripheral blood 6 weeks after treatment start. V shed 2 bases and J 7 bases; nucleotides not matched to a gene: 5. Germline V gene lookup returns CDR1 SGHAT and CDR2 FQNNGV. The CDR3 contains 14 residues. Produced via immunoSEQ multiplex PCR; TCRdb's table is partial and in-frame only. The table shows 90,000 to 130,000 clones, with around 90% occurring only once. This clonotype was obtained from a man aged 55 to 70 with urothelial cancer. Sequencing was performed on PBMCs, taken around atezolizumab (anti-PD-L1) treatment. The V gene is TRBV11-2, the J gene TRBJ2-1, with 7 bases fitting TRBD1. The CDR3 loop is CASSLRGRRNEQFF. The CDR3 DNA follows: TGTGCCAGCAGCTTAAGGGGGCGCCGGAATGAGCAGTTCTTC.